Listed below are T cell receptor beta chains from one sample, sequenced in a study of shared clonotypes between healthy human individuals. Some clones are missing from TCRdb's copy, which holds only in-frame ones; the method was immunoSEQ multiplex PCR. Of under 600,000 clones listed, roughly 95% are singletons. The sample consisted of naive CD4+ T cells sorted from blood. These receptors were taken from a woman aged 25 to 39 in good health. The CDR3 runs from the conserved cysteine through the conserved F or W. Each record gives: CDR3 length, clone size, V gene, D gene, J gene, CDR3 protein, CDR3 DNA. A D gene is named only where the DNA matches it firmly. Clone size is shown for a subset of rows, as once, few, many or a class of expanded clone.

len: 14; abundance: -; v_gene: TRBV27; d_gene: TRBD2; j_gene: TRBJ2-7; CDR3aa: CASRIAGGYYEQYF; CDR3nt: TGTGCCAGCCGGATAGCGGGAGGTTACTACGAGCAGTACTTC
len: 14; abundance: -; v_gene: TRBV29-1; d_gene: TRBD2; j_gene: TRBJ2-7; CDR3aa: CSVAGLAGDYEQYF; CDR3nt: TGCAGCGTTGCGGGACTAGCGGGAGATTACGAGCAGTACTTC
len: 15; abundance: -; v_gene: TRBV6-5; d_gene: -; j_gene: TRBJ2-3; CDR3aa: CASSRAGQRADTQYF; CDR3nt: TGTGCCAGCAGCCGAGCGGGACAGAGGGCAGATACGCAGTATTTT
len: 17; abundance: -; v_gene: TRBV9; d_gene: -; j_gene: TRBJ2-2; CDR3aa: CASSVAGGLVNTGELFF; CDR3nt: TGTGCCAGCAGCGTAGCTGGGGGACTGGTGAACACCGGGGAGCTGTTTTTT
len: 12; abundance: once; v_gene: TRBV16; d_gene: -; j_gene: TRBJ2-7; CDR3aa: CASSQSSYEQYF; CDR3nt: TGTGCCAGCAGCCAATCGTCATACGAGCAGTACTTC
len: 12; abundance: -; v_gene: TRBV28; d_gene: -; j_gene: TRBJ2-1; CDR3aa: CASSLSYNEQFF; CDR3nt: TGTGCCAGCAGTTTGAGTTACAATGAGCAGTTCTTC
len: 15; abundance: -; v_gene: TRBV5-4; d_gene: -; j_gene: TRBJ1-2; CDR3aa: CASSLPRTPRGGYTF; CDR3nt: TGTGCCAGCAGCTTGCCCCGGACCCCAAGGGGTGGCTACACCTTC
len: 12; abundance: -; v_gene: TRBV6-5; d_gene: -; j_gene: TRBJ1-4; CDR3aa: CASSYPGEKLFF; CDR3nt: TGTGCCAGCAGTTACCCCGGCGAAAAACTGTTTTTT
len: 14; abundance: -; v_gene: TRBV5-1; d_gene: -; j_gene: TRBJ1-1; CDR3aa: CASFRTTDNTEAFF; CDR3nt: TGCGCCAGCTTTCGGACGACAGACAACACTGAAGCTTTCTTT
len: 15; abundance: few; v_gene: TRBV27; d_gene: -; j_gene: TRBJ1-1; CDR3aa: CASSLSGTVNTEAFF; CDR3nt: TGTGCCAGCAGTTTATCCGGGACGGTGAACACTGAAGCTTTCTTT
len: 15; abundance: -; v_gene: TRBV28; d_gene: TRBD1; j_gene: TRBJ2-3; CDR3aa: CASSHRGASTDTQYF; CDR3nt: TGTGCCAGCAGTCACAGGGGAGCAAGCACAGATACGCAGTATTTT
len: 14; abundance: -; v_gene: TRBV7-9; d_gene: -; j_gene: TRBJ2-3; CDR3aa: CASSLGAATDTQYF; CDR3nt: TGTGCCAGCAGCTTAGGAGCGGCCACAGATACGCAGTATTTT
len: 14; abundance: few; v_gene: TRBV6-5; d_gene: -; j_gene: TRBJ1-5; CDR3aa: CASRVRQRIQPQHF; CDR3nt: TGTGCCAGCAGAGTCCGACAGCGTATTCAGCCCCAGCATTTT
len: 15; abundance: -; v_gene: TRBV19; d_gene: -; j_gene: TRBJ2-2; CDR3aa: CASRGVTGNTGELFF; CDR3nt: TGTGCCAGTAGGGGGGTGACAGGAAACACCGGGGAGCTGTTTTTT
len: 15; abundance: -; v_gene: TRBV5-4; d_gene: -; j_gene: TRBJ1-1; CDR3aa: CASSLDRAGNTEAFF; CDR3nt: TGTGCCAGCAGCCTAGATAGGGCGGGAAACACTGAAGCTTTCTTT
len: 16; abundance: -; v_gene: TRBV5-1; d_gene: TRBD1; j_gene: TRBJ2-3; CDR3aa: CASSLDGQGGIDTQYF; CDR3nt: TGCGCCAGCAGCTTGGATGGACAGGGCGGCATAGATACGCAGTATTTT
len: 17; abundance: -; v_gene: TRBV4-1; d_gene: TRBD1; j_gene: TRBJ1-4; CDR3aa: CASSHRGRGVTNEKLFF; CDR3nt: TGCGCCAGCAGCCACCGGGGCAGGGGGGTAACTAATGAAAAACTGTTTTTT
len: 13; abundance: once; v_gene: TRBV10-1; d_gene: -; j_gene: TRBJ2-5; CDR3aa: CASSESGAETQYF; CDR3nt: TGCGCCAGCAGTGAGTCGGGTGCGGAGACCCAGTACTTC
len: 15; abundance: -; v_gene: TRBV5-8; d_gene: TRBD1; j_gene: TRBJ1-5; CDR3aa: CASTLSGQGPQPQHF; CDR3nt: TGTGCCAGCACTTTATCGGGACAGGGGCCCCAGCCCCAGCATTTT
len: 13; abundance: -; v_gene: TRBV6-5; d_gene: -; j_gene: TRBJ2-6; CDR3aa: CASRSSGANVLTF; CDR3nt: TGTGCCAGCAGGAGCTCTGGGGCCAACGTCCTGACTTTC
len: 16; abundance: -; v_gene: TRBV5-8; d_gene: TRBD2; j_gene: TRBJ2-5; CDR3aa: CASSDDWLAARETQYF; CDR3nt: TGTGCCAGCAGCGATGATTGGCTAGCGGCGCGAGAGACCCAGTACTTC
len: 14; abundance: -; v_gene: TRBV7-6; d_gene: -; j_gene: TRBJ2-2; CDR3aa: CASSPQSVLGELFF; CDR3nt: TGTGCCAGCAGCCCGCAGTCGGTCCTAGGGGAGCTGTTTTTT
len: 17; abundance: -; v_gene: TRBV7-2; d_gene: TRBD1; j_gene: TRBJ1-4; CDR3aa: CASSPWTGGFTNEKLFF; CDR3nt: TGTGCCAGCAGCCCCTGGACAGGGGGCTTCACTAATGAAAAACTGTTTTTT
len: 16; abundance: -; v_gene: TRBV7-6; d_gene: -; j_gene: TRBJ2-2; CDR3aa: CASSRFDGTAGGELFF; CDR3nt: TGTGCCAGCAGCCGGTTCGACGGGACCGCCGGCGGGGAGCTGTTTTTT
len: 15; abundance: -; v_gene: TRBV28; d_gene: -; j_gene: TRBJ2-1; CDR3aa: CASSSGDDGFDEQFF; CDR3nt: TGTGCCAGCAGTTCGGGGGATGATGGATTCGATGAGCAGTTCTTC
len: 12; abundance: -; v_gene: TRBV6-1; d_gene: -; j_gene: TRBJ2-7; CDR3aa: CASKQNAYEQYF; CDR3nt: TGTGCCAGCAAGCAGAATGCCTACGAGCAGTACTTC
len: 14; abundance: -; v_gene: TRBV2; d_gene: -; j_gene: TRBJ1-4; CDR3aa: CASSLIRVNEKLFF; CDR3nt: TGTGCCAGCAGCCTAATACGGGTGAATGAAAAACTGTTTTTT
len: 11; abundance: -; v_gene: TRBV20-1; d_gene: -; j_gene: TRBJ2-7; CDR3aa: CSARDLRGAYF; CDR3nt: TGCAGTGCTAGAGATCTACGGGGGGCGTACTTC
len: 18; abundance: -; v_gene: TRBV28; d_gene: TRBD2; j_gene: TRBJ2-5; CDR3aa: CASRPTSGTPWGQETQYF; CDR3nt: TGTGCCAGCAGACCAACTAGCGGGACCCCCTGGGGGCAAGAGACCCAGTACTTC
len: 13; abundance: -; v_gene: TRBV10-2; d_gene: TRBD1; j_gene: TRBJ1-3; CDR3aa: CASRHDLGQQGYF; CDR3nt: TGCGCCAGCAGGCACGATTTGGGACAGCAAGGATATTTT
len: 14; abundance: -; v_gene: TRBV10-2; d_gene: -; j_gene: TRBJ1-5; CDR3aa: CASSESRGDQPQHF; CDR3nt: TGCGCCAGCAGTGAGTCGAGGGGGGATCAGCCCCAGCATTTT
len: 15; abundance: -; v_gene: TRBV6-1; d_gene: TRBD1; j_gene: TRBJ1-5; CDR3aa: CASSDSGGSYQPQHF; CDR3nt: TGTGCCAGCAGTGATTCAGGGGGAAGCTATCAGCCCCAGCATTTT
len: 14; abundance: -; v_gene: TRBV7-2; d_gene: TRBD2; j_gene: TRBJ2-7; CDR3aa: CASSPERGGREQYF; CDR3nt: TGTGCCAGCAGCCCCGAGCGGGGGGGGCGGGAGCAGTACTTC
len: 17; abundance: -; v_gene: TRBV10-3; d_gene: -; j_gene: TRBJ1-2; CDR3aa: CAISDRSGPLWNYGYTF; CDR3nt: TGTGCCATCAGTGATAGGTCAGGGCCCCTCTGGAACTATGGCTACACCTTC
len: 14; abundance: -; v_gene: TRBV29-1; d_gene: TRBD2; j_gene: TRBJ2-1; CDR3aa: CSVAGTSGRGWRFF; CDR3nt: TGCAGCGTAGCCGGGACTAGCGGGAGGGGGTGGCGGTTCTTC
len: 14; abundance: -; v_gene: TRBV10-2; d_gene: -; j_gene: TRBJ2-1; CDR3aa: CASREVGSYNEQFF; CDR3nt: TGCGCCAGCAGGGAGGTCGGCTCCTACAATGAGCAGTTCTTC
len: 15; abundance: -; v_gene: TRBV28; d_gene: -; j_gene: TRBJ2-7; CDR3aa: CASSGQPSKGYEQYF; CDR3nt: TGTGCCAGCAGTGGTCAACCAAGCAAGGGGTACGAGCAGTACTTC
len: 12; abundance: -; v_gene: TRBV1; d_gene: -; j_gene: TRBJ2-5; CDR3aa: CTSRLYQETQYF; CDR3nt: TGCACCAGCAGGCTTTACCAAGAGACCCAGTACTTC
len: 15; abundance: -; v_gene: TRBV6-1; d_gene: -; j_gene: TRBJ1-5; CDR3aa: CASSFSHGGNQPQHF; CDR3nt: TGTGCCAGCAGTTTTTCCCATGGTGGGAATCAGCCCCAGCATTTT
len: 13; abundance: -; v_gene: TRBV6-1; d_gene: -; j_gene: TRBJ1-2; CDR3aa: CASSGAVNYGYTF; CDR3nt: TGTGCCAGCAGTGGGGCAGTCAATTATGGCTACACCTTC
len: 18; abundance: -; v_gene: TRBV7-6; d_gene: TRBD2; j_gene: TRBJ2-2; CDR3aa: CASSFPLSSGRDTGELFF; CDR3nt: TGTGCCAGCAGCTTCCCATTATCTAGCGGGAGGGACACCGGGGAGCTGTTTTTT
len: 14; abundance: -; v_gene: TRBV28; d_gene: TRBD2; j_gene: TRBJ2-2; CDR3aa: CASSLGAGTGELFF; CDR3nt: TGTGCCAGCAGCCTAGGAGCGGGAACCGGGGAGCTGTTTTTT
len: 18; abundance: -; v_gene: TRBV19; d_gene: TRBD1; j_gene: TRBJ1-3; CDR3aa: CASSLFSGTGGSGNTIYF; CDR3nt: TGTGCCAGTAGTCTATTCTCCGGGACAGGGGGTTCTGGAAACACCATATATTTT
len: 14; abundance: -; v_gene: TRBV13; d_gene: -; j_gene: TRBJ2-6; CDR3aa: CASSSNSGANVLTF; CDR3nt: TGTGCCAGCAGCTCGAACTCTGGGGCCAACGTCCTGACTTTC